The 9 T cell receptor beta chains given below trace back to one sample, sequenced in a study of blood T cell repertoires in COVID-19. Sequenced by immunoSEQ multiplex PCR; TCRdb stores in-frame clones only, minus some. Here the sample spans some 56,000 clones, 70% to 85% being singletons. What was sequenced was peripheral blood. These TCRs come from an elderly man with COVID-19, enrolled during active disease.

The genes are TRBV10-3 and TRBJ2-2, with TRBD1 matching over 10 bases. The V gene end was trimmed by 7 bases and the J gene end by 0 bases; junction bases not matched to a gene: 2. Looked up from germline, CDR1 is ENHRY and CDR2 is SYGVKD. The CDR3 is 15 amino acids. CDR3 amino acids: CAIKGTGANTGELFF. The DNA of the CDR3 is TGTGCCATCAAGGGGACAGGGGCGAACACCGGGGAGCTGTTTTTT.

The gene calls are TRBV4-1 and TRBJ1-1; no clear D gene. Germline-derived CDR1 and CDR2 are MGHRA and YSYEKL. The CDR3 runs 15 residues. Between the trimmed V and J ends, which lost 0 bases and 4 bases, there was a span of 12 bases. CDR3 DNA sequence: TGCGCCAGCAGCCAAGAGGCAGGTTCGGTCACTGAAGCTTTCTTT. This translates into CASSQEAGSVTEAFF.

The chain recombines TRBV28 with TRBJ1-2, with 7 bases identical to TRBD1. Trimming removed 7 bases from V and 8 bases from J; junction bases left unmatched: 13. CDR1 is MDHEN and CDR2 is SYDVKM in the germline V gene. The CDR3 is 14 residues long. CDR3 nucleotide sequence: TGTGCCAGCACCACAGACAGGGCTCGGAGAGGCTACACCTTC. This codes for CASTTDRARRGYTF.

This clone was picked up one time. DNA of the CDR3: TGTGCCAGCAGCCCATTCAATCAGCCCCAGCATTTT. Translated: CASSPFNQPQHF. The chain carries TRBV7-2 and TRBJ1-5; D is uncertain. CDR3 size: 12 residues. V shed 5 bases and J shed 3 bases, with 5 bases lying between them. CDR1 and CDR2 from the germline V gene are SGHTA and FQGNSA. Filled out from reference TRBV7-2 and TRBJ1-5, the complete variable domain reads GAGVSQSPSNKVTEKGKDVELRCDPISGHTALYWYRQSLGQGLEFLIYFQGNSAPDKSGLPSDRFSAERTGGSVSTLTIQRTQQEDSAVYLCASSPFNQPQHFGDGTRLSIL.

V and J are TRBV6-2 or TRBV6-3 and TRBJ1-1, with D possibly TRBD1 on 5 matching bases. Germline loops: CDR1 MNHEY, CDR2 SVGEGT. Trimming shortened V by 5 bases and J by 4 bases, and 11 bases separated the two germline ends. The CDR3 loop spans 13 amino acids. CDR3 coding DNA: TGTGCCAGCAGTGCGACAGCTGTCACTGAAGCTTTCTTT. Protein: CASSATAVTEAFF.

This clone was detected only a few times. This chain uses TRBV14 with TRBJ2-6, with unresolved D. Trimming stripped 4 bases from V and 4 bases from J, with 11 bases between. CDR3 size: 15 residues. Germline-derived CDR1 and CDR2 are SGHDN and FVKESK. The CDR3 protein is CASSLRTVGANVLTF. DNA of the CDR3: TGTGCCAGCAGCCTCCGTACGGTGGGGGCCAACGTCCTGACTTTC.

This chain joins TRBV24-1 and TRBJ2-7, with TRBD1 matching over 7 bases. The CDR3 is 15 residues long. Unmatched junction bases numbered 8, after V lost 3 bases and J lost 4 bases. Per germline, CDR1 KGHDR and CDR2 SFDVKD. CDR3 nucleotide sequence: TGTGCCACCAGTGATCCCGGGACAGAGCCTTACGAGCAGTACGTC. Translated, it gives CATSDPGTEPYEQYV.

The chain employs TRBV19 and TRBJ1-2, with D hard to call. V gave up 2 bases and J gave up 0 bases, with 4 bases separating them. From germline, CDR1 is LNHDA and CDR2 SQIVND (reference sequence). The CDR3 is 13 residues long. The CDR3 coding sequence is TGTGCCAGTAGTATATCCACTAACTATGGCTACACCTTC. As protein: CASSISTNYGYTF.

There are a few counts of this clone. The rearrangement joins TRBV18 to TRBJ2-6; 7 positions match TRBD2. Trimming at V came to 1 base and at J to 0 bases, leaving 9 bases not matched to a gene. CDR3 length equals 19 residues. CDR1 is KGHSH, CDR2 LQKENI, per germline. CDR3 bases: TGTGCCAGCTCACCACGAGCGGGAAAGGGCCTCTCTGGGGCCAACGTCCTGACTTTC. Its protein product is CASSPRAGKGLSGANVLTF. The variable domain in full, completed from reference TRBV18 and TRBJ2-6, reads NAGVMQNPRHLVRRRGQEARLRCSPMKGHSHVYWYRQLPEEGLKFMVYLQKENIIDESGMPKERFSAEFPKEGPSILRIQQVVRGDSAAYFCASSPRAGKGLSGANVLTFGAGSRLTVL.